This T cell receptor (beta chain) was captured in a study of T cell changes during pregnancy in multiple sclerosis. The repertoire was sequenced with immunoSEQ multiplex PCR; TCRdb's copy has only in-frame clones and lacks some. The sample has around 70,000 clones; roughly nine tenths are singletons. The V and J ends lost 6 bases and 3 bases respectively, with 11 bases between them. CDR1 is MNHNS, CDR2 SASEGT, per germline. The CDR3 runs 13 residues. The V gene is TRBV6-1, the J gene TRBJ1-1, with a weak D call TRBD1 (6 bases). This receptor was obtained from a female donor in good health, enrolled as a control in a pregnancy study. Here the sequenced sample was peripheral blood, taken in the first trimester of pregnancy. CDR3 sequence: CASRGQRDTEAFF. The CDR3 nucleotides are TGTGCCAGCAGGGGACAACGGGACACTGAAGCTTTCTTT.